These 31 T cell receptor beta chains share one sample of origin, sequenced in a study of shared clonotypes between healthy human individuals. The table came from immunoSEQ multiplex PCR; TCRdb's copy has only in-frame clones and leaves some out. Of more than 400,000 clones listed, 90% to 97% are singletons. Sample: naive CD4+ T cells sorted from blood. The subset is: CD45RA+ positively selected. These TCRs come from a young woman in good health.

The rearrangement links TRBV11-2 to TRBJ2-6; D not certain. Germline CDR1 SGHAT, CDR2 FQNNGV. The CDR3 contains 16 residues. Trimming left V 5 bases short and J 5 bases short, with 16 bases between. CDR3 DNA: TGTGCCAGCAGCGTCAAGCAACAAAGTCGGGCCAACGTCCTGACTTTC. Residues: CASSVKQQSRANVLTF. The variable domain in full, completed from reference TRBV11-2 and TRBJ2-6, reads EAGVAQSPRYKIIEKRQSVAFWCNPISGHATLYWYQQILGQGPKLLIQFQNNGVVDDSQLPKDRFSAERLKGVDSTLKIQPAKLEDSAVYLCASSVKQQSRANVLTFGAGSRLTVL.

The rearrangement uses TRBV19 and TRBJ2-7, with D perhaps TRBD1 (6 bases). CDR3 length equals 14 residues. CDR1 LNHDA and CDR2 SQIVND come from the germline V gene (reference sequence). The V gene lost 4 bases and the J gene lost 2 bases, with 12 bases spanning the gap. CDR3 loop: CASSRQVSPYEQYF. CDR3 bases: TGTGCCAGTAGTAGACAGGTTTCTCCCTACGAGCAGTACTTC.

The rearrangement joins TRBV19 to TRBJ2-7, with TRBD2 matching 7 bases. The germline CDR1 and CDR2 sequences are LNHDA and SQIVND (reference sequence). There are 15 residues in the CDR3. The V segment lost 4 bases and the J segment 0 bases; nucleotides outside the gene matches: 6. CDR3 DNA: TGTGCCAGTAGTAGGGGACTACCAAACTCCTACGAGCAGTACTTC. This translates into CASSRGLPNSYEQYF.

The V gene is TRBV13, the J gene TRBJ2-3; 8 positions match TRBD2. In germline, CDR1 is PRHDT, CDR2 FYEKMQ (reference sequence). The J segment lost 0 bases and the V segment lost 4 bases, leaving 3 bases of the junction unmatched. The length of the CDR3 is 15 residues. For the CDR3, the DNA is TGTGCCAGCAGCTCACTAGCGGCTAGCACAGATACGCAGTATTTT. It specifies CASSSLAASTDTQYF.

This sequence joins TRBV28 and TRBJ1-2; TRBD1 is a possible D gene (5 bases). This CDR3 contains 16 residues. V lost 6 bases, J lost 0 bases, and 17 bases lay in between. Germline lookup yields CDR1 MDHEN and CDR2 SYDVKM. CDR3 bases: TGTGCCAGCAGGTGGTCCGGCGAGGACACTAACTATGGCTACACCTTC. As protein: CASRWSGEDTNYGYTF.

This rearrangement joins TRBV27 to TRBJ1-5; D not resolved. The germline V and J ends were trimmed by 2 bases and 6 bases, with 23 bases remaining between them. The CDR3 runs 18 residues. Germline CDR1 MNHEY, CDR2 SMNVEV (reference sequence). CDR3 in DNA: TGTGCCAGCAGTTTAGTCTGGCCTTACGGGAGGGCGGGTCAGCCCCAGCATTTT. Translating gives CASSLVWPYGRAGQPQHF.

The chain joins TRBV11-2 to TRBJ1-5, with D hard to call. Per the germline V gene, CDR1 is SGHAT and CDR2 is FQNNGV. The CDR3 sequence is 15 residues long. V shed 3 bases and J shed 3 bases, with 12 bases lying between them. Here the CDR3 DNA reads TGTGCCAGCAGCTTGGGTGACAACTACAATCAGCCCCAGCATTTT. Residues: CASSLGDNYNQPQHF.

The chain links TRBV5-3 to TRBJ1-4; D is uncertain. TRBV5-3 qualifies as an ORF whose function is uncertain. The CDR3 runs 12 residues. V shed 5 bases and J shed 7 bases, with 9 bases lying between them. Here the CDR3 DNA reads TGTGCCAGAAGGCCCGCGATTGAAAAACTGTTTTTT. Translated, it gives CARRPAIEKLFF.

The chain is built from TRBV28 and TRBJ1-1, with 7 bases identical to TRBD1. With V trimmed by 6 bases and J by 13 bases, 17 bases remained unmatched. CDR3 length: 14 residues. CDR1 is MDHEN and CDR2 is SYDVKM in the germline V gene. DNA of the CDR3: TGTGCCAGCAGACCAGGGACAGCTTATGCCCAAGGTTTCTTT. Amino acid sequence: CASRPGTAYAQGFF.

The J gene is TRBJ2-5, the V gene TRBV5-4; 9 positions agree with TRBD2. The tail of the sequence fits TRBJ2-7 better, so the J call may be wrong. The CDR3 runs to 16 residues. The germline V gene encodes CDR1 SGHNT and CDR2 YYREEE (reference sequence). CDR3 loop: CASSWGSGSSLYEQYF. CDR3 sequence (DNA): TGTGCCAGCAGCTGGGGTAGCGGGAGTAGTTTATACGAGCAGTACTTC.

V usage is TRBV18 and J usage is TRBJ2-1; TRBD2 matches 7 bases. Germline CDR1 reads KGHSH; CDR2 reads LQKENI. V shed 1 base and J 5 bases; nucleotides not matched to a gene: 11. The CDR3 loop spans 17 amino acids. This CDR3 reads CASSPLFRSSGDNEQFF. For the CDR3, the DNA is TGTGCCAGCTCACCACTCTTTAGGTCTAGCGGCGACAATGAGCAGTTCTTC.

The V gene is TRBV6-5, the J gene TRBJ1-1, with 7 bases matching TRBD1. The CDR3 covers 15 residues. In germline, CDR1 is MNHEY, CDR2 SVGAGI. After removal of 5 bases from V and 0 bases from J, the junction contained 6 bases not matched to a gene. CDR3 bases: TGTGCCAGCAGTATTACAGGGGACATGAACACTGAAGCTTTCTTT. Protein sequence: CASSITGDMNTEAFF.

This clone was seen a single time. DNA of the CDR3: TGTGCCAGTAGTGACAGGGTTAAGACTGAAGCTTTCTTT. This gives the protein CASSDRVKTEAFF. J is TRBJ1-1 and V is TRBV19, with 7 bases fitting TRBD1. There are 13 residues in the CDR3. Germline values: CDR1 LNHDA, CDR2 SQIVND (reference sequence). The ends lost 5 bases at V and 5 bases at J; junction bases unmatched: 5.

This chain links TRBV18 with TRBJ2-2, with D perhaps TRBD2 (5 bases). In germline, CDR1 is KGHSH, CDR2 LQKENI. The CDR3 covers 16 residues. Trimming pared 4 bases from V and 3 bases from J, leaving 15 bases between. This CDR3 is CASSLNGGMDTGELFF. In DNA, the CDR3 is TGTGCCAGCTCACTGAATGGAGGCATGGACACCGGGGAGCTGTTTTTT.

This clone turned up a few times. This rearrangement joins TRBV7-9 to TRBJ1-5; D is uncertain. This CDR3 spans 16 amino acids. Germline-derived CDR1 and CDR2 are SEHNR and FQNEAQ (reference sequence). The V and J ends lost 1 base and 3 bases respectively, with 13 bases between them. The CDR3: CASSLDDPRDNQPQHF. CDR3 sequence (DNA): TGTGCCAGCAGCTTAGACGACCCCCGCGACAATCAGCCCCAGCATTTT. The full variable domain, with the rest looked up from reference TRBV7-9 and TRBJ1-5, is DTGVSQNPRHKITKRGQNVTFRCDPISEHNRLYWYRQTLGQGPEFLTYFQNEAQLEKSRLLSDRFSAERPKGSFSTLEIQRTEQGDSAMYLCASSLDDPRDNQPQHFGDGTRLSIL.

In DNA, the CDR3 is TGCGCCAGCAGCTCTGGGAGGCAAGAGACCCAGTACTTC. Translated: CASSSGRQETQYF. The chain is built from TRBV5-1 and TRBJ2-5, with a possible D match to TRBD2 (6 bases). Trimming left V 3 bases short and J 2 bases short, with 8 bases between. Germline CDR1 is SGHRS and CDR2 is YFSETQ. This CDR3 is built from 13 residues.

The chain links TRBV7-9 to TRBJ1-4; D may be TRBD1 (6 bases). V was shortened by 5 bases and J by 4 bases, with 17 bases between the two germline ends. The germline gives CDR1 SEHNR, CDR2 FQNEAQ (reference sequence). The CDR3 has 16 residues. The CDR3 sequence is CASSQGAGQSNEKLFF. The CDR3 bases are TGTGCCAGCAGCCAAGGGGCCGGACAGAGTAATGAAAAACTGTTTTTT.

The chain links TRBV7-9 to TRBJ2-7; no clear D. CDR1 is SEHNR, CDR2 FQNEAQ, per germline (reference sequence). Trimming took 0 bases from V and 2 from J, leaving 8 bases between them. This CDR3 has 14 residues. The CDR3: CASSLAQNPYEQYF. CDR3 in DNA: TGTGCCAGCAGCTTAGCTCAGAACCCCTACGAGCAGTACTTC.

The chain couples TRBV7-9 to TRBJ1-4; 9 nucleotides agree with TRBD1. Per germline, CDR1 SEHNR and CDR2 FQNEAQ (reference sequence). Trimming cost V 2 bases and J 8 bases; bases outside gene matches: 6. The CDR3 is made up of 15 amino acids. Here the CDR3 reads CASSLNRGLGEKLFF. CDR3 nucleotide sequence: TGTGCCAGCAGCTTAAACAGGGGGCTGGGCGAAAAACTGTTTTTT.

The genes are TRBV29-1 and TRBJ2-1; D possibly corresponds to TRBD1 (6 bases). The CDR3 spans 14 residues. V lost 6 bases and J 2 bases, leaving 14 bases between the germline ends. Germline-derived CDR1 and CDR2 are SQVTM and ANQGSEA. CDR3 protein: CSVGTSGAYNEQFF. CDR3 DNA sequence: TGCAGCGTGGGTACCTCAGGGGCCTACAATGAGCAGTTCTTC.

This chain links TRBV18 with TRBJ1-1, with D unclear. Trimming cost V 3 bases and J 10 bases, with 12 bases left between them. CDR1 and CDR2 from the germline V gene are KGHSH and LQKENI. The CDR3 runs 12 residues. CDR3 loop: CASSPETGVAFF. For the CDR3, the DNA is TGTGCCAGCTCACCCGAGACCGGAGTAGCTTTCTTT.

The rearrangement joins TRBV10-3 to TRBJ2-3; 9 nucleotides align to TRBD2. V was pared by 6 bases and J by 6 bases, with 10 bases of the junction left unmatched. CDR3 length equals 15 residues. Per germline, CDR1 ENHRY and CDR2 SYGVKD. CDR3 bases: TGTGCCATCAGATCCGCTAGCGGGGTATGGGATACGCAGTATTTT. This codes for CAIRSASGVWDTQYF.

The rearrangement joins TRBV10-2 to TRBJ1-5, with 9 bases that match TRBD1. The CDR3 runs to 16 residues. Germline lookup yields CDR1 WSHSY and CDR2 SAAADI. V was pared by 4 bases and J by 1 base, with 5 bases of the junction left unmatched. As DNA, the CDR3 is TGCGCCAGCAGTGGGCCCGGGACAGGGAGCAATCAGCCCCAGCATTTT. Protein sequence: CASSGPGTGSNQPQHF.

V and J are TRBV19 and TRBJ2-2, with 7 bases aligning to TRBD1. V trimming: 10 bases; J trimming: 0 bases; junction bases outside the gene matches: 20. This CDR3 has 19 amino acids. The germline V gene has CDR1 LNHDA and CDR2 SQIVND (reference sequence). The CDR3 is CATRGGGFVGGSNTGELFF. Here the CDR3 DNA reads TGTGCCACTCGAGGAGGAGGATTCGTAGGGGGCTCGAACACCGGGGAGCTGTTTTTT.

V gene TRBV9 combines with J gene TRBJ2-3, with D perhaps assigned TRBD1 or TRBD2 (6 bases each). CDR1 and CDR2 from the germline V gene are SGDLS and YYNGEE. This CDR3 has 18 residues. Deletions cut 3 bases from V and 2 bases from J, with 22 bases between. The CDR3 region has the DNA TGTGCCAGCAGCGGAGGGAAAGGGGGGCGATTATCCACAGATACGCAGTATTTT. This encodes CASSGGKGGRLSTDTQYF.

The chain combines TRBV7-7 with TRBJ2-1, with 10 bases that match TRBD2. This CDR3 spans 15 amino acids. From germline, CDR1 is SSHAT and CDR2 FNYEAQ (reference sequence). The trim removed 3 bases at V and 7 bases at J, leaving 6 bases unmatched. The CDR3 DNA reads as TGTGCCAGCAGCTTCGCTAGCGGGAGTGGAAATGAGCAGTTCTTC. It is translated as CASSFASGSGNEQFF. Based on the CDR3 plus reference TRBV7-7 and TRBJ2-1, the full variable domain is GAGVSQSPRYKVTKRGQDVTLRCDPISSHATLYWYQQALGQGPEFLTYFNYEAQPDKSGLPSDRFSAERPEGSISTLTIQRTEQRDSAMYRCASSFASGSGNEQFFGPGTRLTVL.

V gene TRBV5-1 combines with J gene TRBJ2-5, with D possibly being TRBD1 (6 bases). Trimming stripped 1 base from V and 5 bases from J, with 15 bases between. CDR3 size: 15 residues. Germline assignment: CDR1 SGHRS and CDR2 YFSETQ. The CDR3 protein is CASSLNTGFLETQYF. The CDR3 DNA is TGCGCCAGCAGCTTGAATACAGGGTTCCTGGAGACCCAGTACTTC.

The J gene is TRBJ2-1, the V gene TRBV11-2; D call uncertain. Trimming removed 1 base from V and 5 bases from J, with 15 bases in between. The germline V gene encodes CDR1 SGHAT and CDR2 FQNNGV. The CDR3 spans 16 residues. Here the CDR3 DNA reads TGTGCCAGCAGCTTAGTCTGGCCGCGGTGGGACAATGAGCAGTTCTTC. Protein product: CASSLVWPRWDNEQFF. Full variable domain (remainder filled in from reference TRBV11-2 and TRBJ2-1): EAGVAQSPRYKIIEKRQSVAFWCNPISGHATLYWYQQILGQGPKLLIQFQNNGVVDDSQLPKDRFSAERLKGVDSTLKIQPAKLEDSAVYLCASSLVWPRWDNEQFFGPGTRLTVL.

This clone was seen just once. V is TRBV6-5 and J is TRBJ1-1; D may be TRBD1 (6 bases). Germline-derived CDR1 and CDR2 are MNHEY and SVGAGI. CDR3 length: 13 residues. The V gene lost 6 bases and the J gene lost 5 bases, with 13 bases spanning the gap. The CDR3 is CASRTGLSTEAFF. DNA of the CDR3: TGTGCCAGCAGAACAGGGCTCTCGACTGAAGCTTTCTTT.

CDR3 sequence: CASSFGLGDQPQHF. The CDR3 DNA sequence: TGTGCCAGCAGCTTCGGCCTAGGCGATCAGCCCCAGCATTTT. The chain combines TRBV7-1 with TRBJ1-5; D is ambiguous. TRBV7-1 is annotated as an ORF whose role is uncertain. This CDR3 spans 14 amino acids. V was trimmed by 4 bases and J by 5 bases, leaving 12 bases between them.

This clone was seen more than once but under ten times. This sequence joins TRBV18 and TRBJ2-7; the match to TRBD1 covers 10 bases. Looked up from germline, CDR1 is KGHSH and CDR2 is LQKENI. With 4 bases clipped from V and 0 bases from J, the junction kept 3 bases outside the gene matches. The CDR3 spans 15 residues. The CDR3 DNA is TGTGCCAGCTCACGACAGGGGGCCGTCTCCTACGAGCAGTACTTC. This codes for CASSRQGAVSYEQYF.